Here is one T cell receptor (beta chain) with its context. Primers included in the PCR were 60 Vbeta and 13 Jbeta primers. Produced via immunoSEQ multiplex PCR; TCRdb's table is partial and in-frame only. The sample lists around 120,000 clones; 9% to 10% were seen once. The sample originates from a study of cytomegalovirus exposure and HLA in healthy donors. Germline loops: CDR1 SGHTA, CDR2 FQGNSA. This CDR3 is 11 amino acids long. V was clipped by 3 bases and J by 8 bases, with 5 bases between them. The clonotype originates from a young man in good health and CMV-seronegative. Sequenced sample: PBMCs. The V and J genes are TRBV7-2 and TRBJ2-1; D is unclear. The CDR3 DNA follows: TGTGCCAGCAGCTTTTCAGATGAGCAGTTCTTC. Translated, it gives CASSFSDEQFF.